This T cell receptor (beta chain) was documented in a study of shared clonotypes between healthy human individuals. As for the study in general: Participating donors consisted of two women and a few men aged 18 to 49.

Each sorted subset replicate got 200 ng genomic DNA, tens of thousands of genomes. Method: immunoSEQ multiplex PCR; TCRdb's copy keeps in-frame clones and lacks some. In the table there are a few million clones, about nine tenths of which are singletons. Study-wide results and caveats: Clonotypes that were shared across a handful of donors made up around 5.5% of naive CD4 clonotypes.

This clone was found once. Its antigen is undetermined. This CDR3 contains 16 residues. Germline-derived CDR1 and CDR2 are ENHRY and SYGVKD. Germline trimming cut 8 bases from V and 3 bases from J; bases unmatched to any gene: 14. Partitioning of CD4+ cells yielded a CD45RA+ naive subset and a CD45RA-negative memory subset. The specimen sequenced was naive CD4+ T cells from PBMCs. Subset denoted: CD45RA+ positively selected. The TCR comes from a man between 18 and 35 years old in good health. Some clones in this sample may be carry-over from other donors' samples. This sequence joins TRBV10-3 and TRBJ1-2; 8 nucleotides align to TRBD1. CDR3 residues: CAIRGQGGQADYGYTF. The DNA of the CDR3 is TGTGCCATCCGCGGTCAGGGGGGACAGGCGGACTATGGCTACACCTTC.